Described below is a single TCR beta chain sequence and its context. Its antigen is still unknown. This sample is drawn from a study of beta chain features in type 1 diabetes. Points from the study as a whole: In comparison with healthy donors, patients had naive, central memory and Treg TCRB repertoires that appeared more similar. TCRB CDR3 length was moderately but significantly reduced in all four CD4+ subsets of Type 1 diabetes patients. More deletions and fewer insertions at VDJ junctions were seen in type 1 diabetes patients.

The length of the CDR3 is 13 residues. Trimming cost V 7 bases and J 4 bases; bases outside gene matches: 4. Germline V gene data show CDR1 as SNHLY and CDR2 as FYNNEI. Expressed TCRB transcripts were sequenced because the entire RNA isolate underwent reverse transcription. Produced via immunoSEQ multiplex PCR; TCRdb's table is partial and in-frame only. This table has over 150,000 clones, around 10% appearing once. Each of the sorted populations had a purity greater than 98%. The J gene is TRBJ2-3, the V gene TRBV2, with 8 bases fitting TRBD2. Sequenced input: central memory CD4+ T cells from blood. The source of this sequence is a man younger than 45 with type 1 diabetes. This CDR3 reads CASKSGGADTQYF. CDR3 sequence (DNA): TGTGCCAGCAAAAGCGGGGGCGCAGATACGCAGTATTTT. Full variable domain (outside the CDR3, taken from reference TRBV2 and TRBJ2-3): EPEVTQTPSHQVTQMGQEVILRCVPISNHLYFYWYRQILGQKVEFLVSFYNNEISEKSEIFDDQFSVERPDGSNFTLKIRSTKLEDSAMYFCASKSGGADTQYFGPGTRLTVL.